This TCR beta chain appears in the sequencing data of a study of blood T cell repertoires in COVID-19. Overall study: PBMCs, B-cell-depleted T cells, or T cells were the source of the cDNA or gDNA that made up the material.

Germline V gene lookup returns CDR1 SGHAT and CDR2 FQNNGV. The CDR3 has 14 amino acids. V shed 4 bases and J shed 2 bases, with 12 bases lying between them. As originally analysed: Reference gene primer amplification yielded estimated nucleated cell counts. The table came from immunoSEQ multiplex PCR; TCRdb's copy has only in-frame clones and leaves some out. V and J calls and clone size are given by that table; D and trimming were obtained from the DNA. The table records more than 300,000 clones, approximately 87% of them present only once. This clonotype originated in a woman under 40 with COVID-19, enrolled during active disease. V and J are TRBV11-2 and TRBJ2-7, with D tentatively TRBD1 (6 bases). The sample was peripheral blood. The CDR3 DNA follows: TGTGCCAGCAGCTGGACCAGGGGAACCTACGAGCAGTACTTC. Translating it yields CASSWTRGTYEQYF.